This T cell receptor beta chain derives from a study of blood T cell repertoires in COVID-19. Study at large: Sites across the United States, Italy and Spain contributed samples from acute and convalescent COVID-19. PBMCs, B-cell-depleted T cells, or T cells were the source of the cDNA or gDNA that made up the material.

The authors' processing: Reference gene primer amplification gave nucleated cell count estimates. Sequenced by immunoSEQ multiplex PCR; TCRdb stores in-frame clones only, minus some. Clonal size and the V and J genes are those of that table, whereas D and trimming came from the DNA. The sample carries about 73,000 clones, 83% recorded once. This clone was counted between two and nine times. Sequencing was performed on peripheral blood. The sequence was obtained from a woman aged 55-69 years with acute or convalescent COVID-19.

CDR3 DNA: TGCGCCAGCAGCCAAGGACAGGGGTCGGGCTCTGGAAACACCATATATTTT. Amino acid sequence: CASSQGQGSGSGNTIYF. This chain links TRBV4-1 with TRBJ1-3, with TRBD1 matching 8 bases. J gave up 0 bases and V 1 base, and 5 bases lay outside the gene matches. The CDR3 is 17 amino acids. CDR1 MGHRA and CDR2 YSYEKL come from the germline V gene.